The 5 T cell receptor beta chains below were found in one sample sequenced in a study of T cell clonality in common variable immunodeficiency. The protocol was immunoSEQ multiplex PCR, while the TCRdb copy is restricted to in-frame clones and leaves out a portion. This sample carries 42,000 or so clones, none of them present only once. The sequenced material came from peripheral blood mononuclear cells. These receptor sequences come from a person between 18 and 75 years old in good health.

This clone has a count of ten or more. The read gets to within 3 residues of the CDR3 end, and the germline J gene fills in the rest. The chain uses TRBV2 and TRBJ1-2, with TRBD1 matching over 11 bases. The CDR3 totals 15 residues. Losses at the gene ends were 1 base for V and 4 bases for J; bases not matched to a gene: 2. Germline CDR1 and CDR2: SNHLY and FYNNEI. CDR3 DNA (partial): TGTGCCAGCAGTGAAGGGACAGGGGGCGCCTATGGC. It translates to CASSEGTGGAYG. The whole CDR3 is CASSEGTGGAYGYTF.

This clone was detected many times. The junction and the germline gene differ at one end; a read error may be behind it. The read ends 3 residues shy of where the CDR3 ends; the end is completed using the germline J gene. In the same sample, other DNA sequences code for this CDR3. The chain is built from TRBV5-4 and TRBJ2-3; 8 bases match TRBD1. From germline, CDR1 is SGHNT and CDR2 YYREEE (reference sequence). CDR3 size: 13 residues. The covered CDR3 bases are TGCGCCAGCTTCAGGGGGCCCACAGATACG. Protein: CASFRGPTDT. The entire CDR3 reads CASFRGPTDTQYF.

This clone came up many times. The sequenced CDR3 bases are TGTGCCAGCAGCTGGGGGACAGGCAATAACGAG. Translated, it gives CASSWGTGNNE. The whole CDR3 protein is CASSWGTGNNEQYF. The chain has TRBV7-9 and TRBJ2-7; TRBD1 aligns across 8 bases. The read ends 3 residues early relative to the CDR3; the germline J gene fills the gap. Germline V gives CDR1 SEHNR, CDR2 FQNEAQ (reference sequence). The ends lost 4 bases at V and 5 bases at J; junction bases unmatched: 7. CDR3 length: 14 residues.

Details on this clone: The read falls 3 residues short of the CDR3 end, and the missing part is taken from the germline J gene. This chain joins TRBV20-1 and TRBJ1-2; 8 bases agree with TRBD1. CDR3 length: 14 residues. In germline, CDR1 is DFQATT, CDR2 SNEGSKA (reference sequence). The sequenced part of the CDR3 DNA is TGCAGTGCTAGACAGGACAGGGCATCCTACGAC. Translation gives CSARQDRASYD. The whole CDR3 reads CSARQDRASYDYTF.

The table lists this clone with many counts. The CDR3 spells CASAIRAFSGNTIYF. The covered CDR3 bases are TGTGCCAGCGCTATCAGGGCCTTCTCTGGAAACACC. The V gene is TRBV19, the J gene TRBJ1-3, with TRBD1 as a possible D gene (5 bases). Read coverage stops 3 residues before the CDR3 terminus; the germline J gene supplies the remainder. Trimming took off 9 bases at V and 0 bases at J, with 15 bases between the two ends. The CDR3 is made up of 15 amino acids. Germline lookup yields CDR1 LNHDA and CDR2 SQIVND (reference sequence).